The 28 T cell receptor beta chains given below trace back to one sample, sequenced in a study of T cell repertoires in cytomegalovirus infection. TCRdb reanalysed the reads using MiXCR and keeps one entry per CDR3 protein. The data hold a few hundred thousand distinct CDR3 sequences, with 26% observed a single time. Sequencing used PBMCs. The receptor source for this set is a human donor in good health (CMV status not recorded). Some clones in this sample may be carry-over from other donors' samples.

Of note for this clonotype: A read error may be the cause here, since a much bigger clone is one base away. The chain links TRBV7-9 to TRBJ1-1; perhaps TRBD1 as D (5 bases). V dropped 8 bases and J dropped 3 bases, with 10 bases sitting between them. Germline CDR1 reads SEHNR; CDR2 reads FQNEAQ (reference sequence). The CDR3 covers 12 residues. CDR3 coding DNA: TGTGCCAGCGGCCGGGGGGACACTGAAGCTTTCTTT. Translated: CASGRGDTEAFF.

This clonotype was seen more than once but under ten times. The CDR3 nucleotides are TGCAGTGCGTCGGGCGGCAAACCAGAGACCCAGTACTTC. Translation: CSASGGKPETQYF. The V and J genes are TRBV20-1 and TRBJ2-5, with no clear D. V lost 6 bases, J lost 4 bases, and 15 bases lay in between. Per germline, CDR1 DFQATT and CDR2 SNEGSKA (reference sequence). The CDR3 runs 13 residues.

Only a few counts were recorded for this clonotype. The chain employs TRBV27 and TRBJ2-7; 11 bases map to TRBD1. Germline loops: CDR1 MNHEY, CDR2 SMNVEV (reference sequence). The CDR3 covers 14 residues. The trim removed 7 bases at V and 6 bases at J, leaving 8 bases unmatched. CDR3 protein: CASTSSGTGGEQYF. The CDR3 coding sequence is TGTGCCAGCACCTCCTCGGGGACAGGGGGCGAGCAGTACTTC.

The gene calls are TRBV2 and TRBJ2-1; 13 bases fit TRBD2. CDR3 length: 18 residues. V lost 4 bases and J lost 6; bases outside the gene matches: 12. CDR1 is SNHLY and CDR2 is FYNNEI in the germline V gene. This CDR3 is CASSGPRLAGGLGNEQFF. The CDR3 DNA reads as TGTGCCAGCAGTGGGCCGAGACTAGCGGGAGGTTTAGGCAATGAGCAGTTCTTC.

This sequence joins TRBV6-2 or TRBV6-3 and TRBJ2-7, with 8 bases lining up with TRBD2. The CDR3 runs to 12 residues. V lost 5 bases to trimming and J lost 5 bases; unmatched junction nucleotides: 2. Germline CDR1 is MNHEY and CDR2 is SVGEGT. The CDR3 DNA reads TGTGCCAGCAGTAGCGGGAGAAACGAGCAGTACGTC. This encodes CASSSGRNEQYV.

This clonotype was recorded a few times. The chain recombines TRBV7-3 with TRBJ2-3; a weak D match, TRBD1 (6 bases). V was cut by 3 bases and J by 5 bases, with 9 bases left in between. Germline loops: CDR1 SGHTA, CDR2 FQGTGA. The CDR3 totals 13 residues. CDR3 sequence (DNA): TGTGCCAGCAGCTTCAGGGGAGAAGATACGCAGTATTTT. Protein product: CASSFRGEDTQYF.

The rearrangement joins TRBV30 to TRBJ2-4; TRBD2 agrees at 7 bases. V shed 1 base, J shed 7 bases, and the junction held 16 bases outside the gene matches. The CDR3 covers 17 residues. Germline CDR1 reads GTSNPN; CDR2 reads SVGIG (reference sequence). CDR3: CAWSGTQTSGGRNIQYF. The CDR3 DNA is TGTGCCTGGAGTGGGACTCAAACCTCGGGAGGCCGGAACATTCAGTACTTC.

This clonotype was seen more than once but under ten times. V and J are TRBV24-1 and TRBJ1-5, with D unresolved. Germline loops: CDR1 KGHDR, CDR2 SFDVKD. V gave up 6 bases and J gave up 7 bases, with 12 bases separating them. The CDR3 runs to 13 residues. The CDR3 region is CATSKKFGQPQHF. The CDR3 DNA follows: TGTGCCACCAGTAAAAAATTCGGACAGCCCCAGCATTTT.

This chain connects TRBV5-1 to TRBJ2-2; D remains unclear. CDR3 length equals 15 residues. The V gene lost 0 bases and the J gene lost 5 bases, with 11 bases spanning the gap. Per germline, CDR1 SGHRS and CDR2 YFSETQ. This CDR3 reads CASSLGHFFTGELFF. CDR3 sequence (DNA): TGCGCCAGCAGCTTGGGACATTTTTTTACCGGGGAGCTGTTTTTT.

The rearrangement links TRBV20-1 to TRBJ2-7; no definite D call. This CDR3 has 14 residues. Trimming removed 1 base at V and 0 bases at J, with 10 bases between. The V gene's germline CDR1 is DFQATT and CDR2 SNEGSKA (reference sequence). The CDR3 loop reads CSARVSSNSYEQYF. CDR3 in DNA: TGCAGTGCTAGAGTTAGTTCGAACTCCTACGAGCAGTACTTC.

The chain couples TRBV19 to TRBJ2-1; the D is unclear. V lost 3 bases and J 7 bases, leaving 10 bases between the germline ends. The CDR3 contains 13 residues. Germline V lookup: CDR1 LNHDA, CDR2 SQIVND (reference sequence). The chain's CDR3 is CASSMAGTNEQFF. The CDR3 DNA reads TGTGCCAGTAGTATGGCAGGTACGAATGAGCAGTTCTTC.

The chain carries TRBV11-1 and TRBJ2-5; D is perhaps TRBD2 (5 bases). The CDR3 sequence is 17 residues long. V was shortened by 1 base and J by 0 bases, with 15 bases between the two germline ends. Germline lookup yields CDR1 SGHAT and CDR2 FQDESV (reference sequence). The CDR3 region has the DNA TGTGCCAGCAGCTTAGATTCTCCAGCGGTGTACCAAGAGACCCAGTACTTC. This sequence encodes CASSLDSPAVYQETQYF.

This clonotype turned up a few times. The chain joins TRBV20-1 to TRBJ2-3, with 10 bases identical to TRBD2. V lost 0 bases and J lost 2; bases outside the gene matches: 5. This CDR3 is built from 16 residues. Germline V gene sequence: CDR1 DFQATT, CDR2 SNEGSKA (reference sequence). CDR3 sequence reads: CSARDWLAGATDTQYF. The CDR3 bases are TGCAGTGCTAGAGATTGGCTAGCGGGGGCCACAGATACGCAGTATTTT.

CDR3 DNA: TGTGCCAGCAGTTACGCGTCGGGGATTGAAGCTTTCTTT. Its protein product is CASSYASGIEAFF. This chain uses TRBV6-2 or TRBV6-3 with TRBJ1-1, with D hard to call. Trimming took 2 bases from V and 7 from J, leaving 11 bases between them. CDR1 is MNHEY, CDR2 SVGEGT, per germline. There are 13 residues in the CDR3.

The chain joins TRBV28 to TRBJ1-2; D unclear. CDR3 size: 15 residues. Germline CDR1 is MDHEN and CDR2 is SYDVKM. Trimming took 2 bases from V and 2 from J, leaving 12 bases between them. CDR3 region: CASSLESGGNYGYTF. DNA of the CDR3: TGTGCCAGCAGTTTAGAATCAGGTGGCAACTATGGCTACACCTTC.

A few counts support this clonotype. The chain links TRBV6-2 or TRBV6-3 to TRBJ2-3; D is perhaps TRBD1 (6 bases). The CDR3 is made up of 12 amino acids. In germline, CDR1 is MNHEY, CDR2 SVGEGT. The V gene lost 7 bases and the J gene lost 3 bases, with 8 bases spanning the gap. DNA for the CDR3: TGTGCCAGCACCCAGGGGACAGATACGCAGTATTTT. Translated, it gives CASTQGTDTQYF.

This chain uses TRBV30 with TRBJ1-2; D is unclear. Germline V gene lookup returns CDR1 GTSNPN and CDR2 SVGIG (reference sequence). V lost 1 base and J lost 4, with 19 bases in between. The CDR3 has 16 residues. The CDR3 here is CAWSDVSAGPVYGYTF. CDR3 sequence (DNA): TGTGCCTGGAGTGACGTCTCCGCAGGACCGGTCTATGGCTACACCTTC.

This clonotype came up many times. The rearrangement joins TRBV7-8 to TRBJ1-4; tentatively, D is TRBD1 (6 bases). Between the trimmed V and J ends, which lost 5 bases and 4 bases, there was a span of 11 bases. This CDR3 is 14 amino acids long. From germline, CDR1 is SGHVS and CDR2 FQNEAQ. The CDR3 here is CASSATGSNEKLFF. In DNA form, the CDR3 reads TGTGCCAGCAGCGCGACAGGAAGTAATGAAAAACTGTTTTTT.

The table lists this clonotype with a count of one. The junction shows a germline mismatch at one end, possibly a read error. This CDR3 reads CASSFYQVGGYGYTF. The CDR3 nucleotides are TGTGCCAGCAGCTTTTACCAGGTCGGGGGCTATGGCTACACCTTC. The chain joins TRBV5-3 to TRBJ1-2; D might be TRBD1 (5 bases). TRBV5-3 is assigned to the ORF class and has an uncertain function. The CDR3 is 15 amino acids.

The V and J genes are TRBV7-2 and TRBJ2-7; D is tentatively TRBD1 or TRBD2 (5 bases each). Trimming removed 1 base from V and 4 bases from J, with 17 bases in between. This CDR3 contains 16 residues. Germline CDR1 is SGHTA and CDR2 is FQGNSA. As DNA, the CDR3 is TGTGCCAGCAGCTTAGGGACTCGGGACCCCAGGTACGAGCAGTACTTC. This gives the protein CASSLGTRDPRYEQYF.

The chain joins TRBV18 to TRBJ2-5; TRBD1 is a possible D gene (5 bases). The germline V and J ends were trimmed by 5 bases and 4 bases, with 17 bases remaining between them. The germline CDR1 and CDR2 sequences are KGHSH and LQKENI. This CDR3 has 15 amino acids. Here the CDR3 reads CASSTQTVGLETQYF. In DNA, the CDR3 is TGTGCCAGCTCAACCCAGACAGTTGGGTTAGAGACCCAGTACTTC.

The chain has TRBV20-1 and TRBJ1-1, with unresolved D. This CDR3 is 12 amino acids long. Trimming shortened V by 3 bases and J by 2 bases, and 7 bases separated the two germline ends. Per the germline V gene, CDR1 is DFQATT and CDR2 is SNEGSKA (reference sequence). DNA for the CDR3: TGCAGTGCTAGTCCCCTCAACACTGAAGCTTTCTTT. Translated: CSASPLNTEAFF.

This clonotype was counted between two and nine times. This sequence joins TRBV7-9 and TRBJ2-7, with 7 nucleotides matching TRBD1. Unmatched junction bases numbered 5, after V lost 5 bases and J lost 1 base. The CDR3 spans 14 residues. Germline V gives CDR1 SEHNR, CDR2 FQNEAQ (reference sequence). CDR3 sequence: CASSQQGISYEQYF. CDR3 nucleotide sequence: TGTGCCAGCAGCCAACAGGGGATTTCCTACGAGCAGTACTTC. The full variable domain, rest sourced from reference TRBV7-9 and TRBJ2-7, is DTGVSQNPRHKITKRGQNVTFRCDPISEHNRLYWYRQTLGQGPEFLTYFQNEAQLEKSRLLSDRFSAERPKGSFSTLEIQRTEQGDSAMYLCASSQQGISYEQYFGPGTRLTVT.

CDR3 region: CASTRLGNEQFF. The CDR3 DNA is TGCGCCAGCACCCGCTTAGGAAATGAGCAGTTCTTC. The chain has TRBV5-1 and TRBJ2-1; D is unclear. CDR3 length equals 12 residues. Germline values: CDR1 SGHRS, CDR2 YFSETQ. The V gene lost 6 bases and the J gene lost 7 bases, with 11 bases spanning the gap.

The chain combines TRBV4-1 with TRBJ1-2; 8 bases match TRBD1. CDR3 length equals 15 residues. CDR1 and CDR2 from the germline V gene are MGHRA and YSYEKL. V lost 2 bases to trimming and J lost 3 bases; unmatched junction nucleotides: 5. CDR3 nucleotide sequence: TGCGCCAGCAGCCAACGGACAGGGTTACACTATGGCTACACCTTC. Its translation is CASSQRTGLHYGYTF.

This clonotype was counted only a few times. The chain combines TRBV28 with TRBJ1-2; D is unclear. The CDR3 has 12 amino acids. The germline V gene has CDR1 MDHEN and CDR2 SYDVKM. V gave up 8 bases and J gave up 4 bases, with 11 bases separating them. The CDR3 coding sequence is TGTGCCAGCCAAGCTCGGCCCTATGGCTACACCTTC. Protein: CASQARPYGYTF.

This chain links TRBV23-1 with TRBJ2-7, with TRBD1 as a possible D gene (5 bases). TRBV23-1 is an open reading frame, and its role is uncertain. The CDR3 runs to 20 residues. Deletions cut 0 bases from V and 0 bases from J, with 24 bases between. The DNA for the CDR3 is TGCGCCAGCAGTCAATCGGGCCGGGCTACAGGCAGGCCTACCTCCTACGAGCAGTACGTC. Translation gives CASSQSGRATGRPTSYEQYV.

This clonotype was detected ten times or more. This chain uses TRBV7-2 with TRBJ2-7; D unresolved. CDR1 is SGHTA, CDR2 FQGNSA, per germline. V lost 2 bases and J 1 base, leaving 0 bases between the germline ends. The CDR3 covers 11 residues. CDR3 amino acids: CASSLSYEQYF. In nucleotides, the CDR3 is TGTGCCAGCAGCTTATCCTACGAGCAGTACTTC.